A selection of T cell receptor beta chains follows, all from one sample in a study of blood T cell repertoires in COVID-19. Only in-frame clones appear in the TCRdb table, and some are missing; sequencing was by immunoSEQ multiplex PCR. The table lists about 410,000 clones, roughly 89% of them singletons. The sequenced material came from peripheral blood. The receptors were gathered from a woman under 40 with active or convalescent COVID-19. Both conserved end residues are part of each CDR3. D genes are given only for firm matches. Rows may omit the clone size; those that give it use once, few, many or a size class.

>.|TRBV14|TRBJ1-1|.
CASSQEAVNTEAFF
TGTGCCAGCAGCCAAGAGGCGGTGAACACTGAAGCTTTCTTT
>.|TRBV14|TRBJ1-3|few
CASSQAPGRGNTIYF
TGTGCCAGCAGCCAAGCACCGGGAAGAGGAAACACCATATATTTT
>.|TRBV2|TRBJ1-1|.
CASSEMQDTEAFF
TGTGCCAGCAGTGAAATGCAGGACACTGAAGCTTTCTTT
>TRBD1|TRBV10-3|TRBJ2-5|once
CAISQGQGLGGTQYF
TGTGCCATCAGCCAAGGACAGGGATTGGGCGGGACCCAGTACTTC
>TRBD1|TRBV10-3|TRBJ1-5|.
CAISENKQGKRQPQHF
TGTGCCATCAGTGAGAATAAACAGGGGAAGAGGCAGCCCCAGCATTTT
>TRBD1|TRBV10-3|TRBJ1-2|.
CAISWGTGNNNAGYTF
TGTGCCATCAGTTGGGGGACAGGGAACAATAACGCCGGCTACACCTTC
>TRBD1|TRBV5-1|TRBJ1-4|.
CASSTGQGDEKLFF
TGCGCCAGCAGCACCGGACAGGGTGATGAAAAACTGTTTTTT
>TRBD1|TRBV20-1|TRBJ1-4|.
CSASRQGASEKLFF
TGCAGTGCTAGTCGACAGGGGGCGAGTGAAAAACTGTTTTTT
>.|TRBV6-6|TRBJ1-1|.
CASSYSRGGHTEAFF
TGTGCCAGCAGTTACTCCCGGGGAGGGCACACTGAAGCTTTCTTT
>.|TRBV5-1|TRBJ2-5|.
CASHSNSGWLETQYF
TGCGCCAGCCATTCCAATAGCGGCTGGTTAGAGACCCAGTACTTC
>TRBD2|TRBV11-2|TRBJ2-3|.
CASSLLAGQGTDTQYF
TGTGCCAGCAGCCTACTAGCGGGACAGGGCACAGATACGCAGTATTTT
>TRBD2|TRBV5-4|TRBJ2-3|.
CASSIRTSGGVTDTQYF
TGTGCCAGCAGCATACGTACCTCGGGAGGTGTCACAGATACGCAGTATTTT
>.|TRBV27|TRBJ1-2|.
CASSLFGGPSDDGYTF
TGTGCCAGCAGTTTATTTGGAGGTCCCTCAGATGATGGCTACACCTTC
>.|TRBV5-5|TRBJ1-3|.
CASSLWGDTIYF
TGTGCCAGCAGCTTGTGGGGAGACACCATATATTTT
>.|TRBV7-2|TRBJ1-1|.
CASSFFDSDTEAFF
TGTGCCAGCAGCTTTTTTGATTCGGACACTGAAGCTTTCTTT
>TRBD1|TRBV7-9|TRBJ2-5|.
CASNSGTEEETQYF
TGTGCCAGCAACTCCGGGACAGAGGAAGAGACCCAGTACTTC
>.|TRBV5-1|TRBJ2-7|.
CASSLDNYEQYF
TGCGCCAGCAGCTTGGACAACTACGAGCAGTACTTC
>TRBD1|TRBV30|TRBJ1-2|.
CASSGTGGEGHYGYTF
TGTGCCTCCTCTGGGACAGGGGGCGAGGGCCACTATGGCTACACCTTC
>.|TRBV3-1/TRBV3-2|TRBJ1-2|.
CASSQEGLGGYGYTF
TGTGCCAGCAGCCAAGAAGGGTTGGGGGGCTATGGCTACACCTTC
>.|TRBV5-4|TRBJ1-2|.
CASSLDPGQTYGYTF
TGTGCCAGCAGTTTGGACCCGGGACAAACCTATGGCTACACCTTC
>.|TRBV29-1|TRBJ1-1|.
CSVTPTGNTEAFF
TGCAGCGTTACTCCGACGGGGAACACTGAAGCTTTCTTT
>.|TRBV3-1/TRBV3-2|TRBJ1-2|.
CASSQDPDRTVETMTRGYTF
TGTGCCAGCAGCCAAGATCCCGACCGGACAGTGGAAACTATGACGCGGGGCTACACCTTC
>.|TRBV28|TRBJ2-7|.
CASISPGRSYEQYF
TGTGCCAGCATCTCCCCGGGTCGATCCTACGAGCAGTACTTC
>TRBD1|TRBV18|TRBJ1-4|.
CASSPDRALPNEKLFF
TGTGCCAGCTCACCCGACAGGGCCCTACCTAATGAAAAACTGTTTTTT
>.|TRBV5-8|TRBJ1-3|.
CATQIFSGNTIYF
TGTGCCACCCAAATTTTCTCTGGAAACACCATATATTTT
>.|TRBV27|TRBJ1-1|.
CASRGLIGTEAFF
TGTGCCAGCAGGGGGCTCATCGGCACTGAAGCTTTCTTT
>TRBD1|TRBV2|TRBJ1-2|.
CASRTTGTGGNYGYTF
TGTGCCAGCAGAACAACCGGGACAGGGGGAAACTATGGCTACACCTTC
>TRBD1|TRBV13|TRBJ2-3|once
CASSSNQGESTDTQYF
TGTGCCAGCAGCTCGAACCAGGGGGAGAGCACAGATACGCAGTATTTT
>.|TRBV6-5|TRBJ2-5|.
CASSYSLGAETQYF
TGTGCCAGCAGTTACTCCCTCGGAGCGGAGACCCAGTACTTC
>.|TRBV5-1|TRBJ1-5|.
CASSPDSSNQPQHF
TGCGCCAGCAGCCCCGACTCCAGCAATCAGCCCCAGCATTTT
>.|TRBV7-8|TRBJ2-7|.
CASSLSREFIHEQYF
TGTGCCAGCAGCTTATCGAGGGAATTTATCCACGAGCAGTACTTC
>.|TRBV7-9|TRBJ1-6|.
CASSASGGVNNSPLHF
TGTGCCAGCAGCGCCTCGGGGGGAGTCAATAATTCACCCCTCCACTTT
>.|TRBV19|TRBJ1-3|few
CATLLGNTIYF
TGTGCCACCCTCCTTGGAAACACCATATATTTT
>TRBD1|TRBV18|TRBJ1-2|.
CASSRTGATNYGYTF
TGTGCCAGCTCACGGACAGGGGCGACTAACTATGGCTACACCTTC
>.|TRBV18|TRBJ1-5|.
CASSPPSQGNQPQHF
TGTGCCAGCTCACCACCGTCACAGGGCAATCAGCCCCAGCATTTT
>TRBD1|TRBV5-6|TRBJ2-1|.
CASSLAPRGTYSEQFF
TGTGCCAGCAGCTTGGCCCCCAGGGGGACCTACAGTGAGCAGTTCTTC
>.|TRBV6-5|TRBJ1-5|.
CASSFYRDQPQHF
TGTGCCAGCAGTTTCTACAGGGATCAGCCCCAGCATTTT
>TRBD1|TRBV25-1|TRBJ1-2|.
CASSRGGGVYTF
TGTGCCAGCAGCCGAGGAGGGGGCGTATACACCTTC
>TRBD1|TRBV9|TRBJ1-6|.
CASSDHRGRTLHF
TGTGCCAGCAGCGATCACAGGGGTCGCACCCTCCACTTT
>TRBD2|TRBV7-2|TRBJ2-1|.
CASSDTSGRYNEQFF
TGTGCCAGCAGCGATACTAGCGGGAGGTACAATGAGCAGTTCTTC
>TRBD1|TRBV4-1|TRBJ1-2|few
CASSQEPGQGGSDGYTF
TGCGCCAGCAGCCAGGAACCGGGACAGGGCGGTTCAGATGGCTACACCTTC
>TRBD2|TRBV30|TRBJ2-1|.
CAWSVSGLDNEQFF
TGTGCCTGGAGTGTTTCTGGACTAGACAATGAGCAGTTCTTC
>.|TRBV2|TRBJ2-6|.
CASSVPIRQAHPGANVLTF
TGTGCCAGCAGTGTCCCTATCAGACAGGCCCATCCTGGGGCCAACGTCCTGACTTTC
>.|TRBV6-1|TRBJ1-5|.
CASSGADTSNQPQHF
TGTGCCAGCAGTGGAGCTGACACAAGCAATCAGCCCCAGCATTTT
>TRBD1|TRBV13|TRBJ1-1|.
CASSLAGPGGGTEAFF
TGTGCCAGCAGCTTAGCGGGTCCAGGGGGCGGCACTGAAGCTTTCTTT
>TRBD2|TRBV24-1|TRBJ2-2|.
CATSAPAGGPGYTGELFF
TGTGCCACCAGTGCCCCAGCGGGAGGGCCTGGGTACACCGGGGAGCTGTTTTTT
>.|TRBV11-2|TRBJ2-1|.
CASSLEGIPSSNEQFF
TGTGCCAGCAGCTTAGAGGGCATACCGTCCTCCAATGAGCAGTTCTTC
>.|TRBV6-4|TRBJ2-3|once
CATASEAGNTDTQYF
TGTGCCACCGCGTCGGAGGCGGGAAACACAGATACGCAGTATTTT
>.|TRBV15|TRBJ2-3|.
CATSSRDTDTQYF
TGTGCCACCAGCAGCAGGGACACAGATACGCAGTATTTT